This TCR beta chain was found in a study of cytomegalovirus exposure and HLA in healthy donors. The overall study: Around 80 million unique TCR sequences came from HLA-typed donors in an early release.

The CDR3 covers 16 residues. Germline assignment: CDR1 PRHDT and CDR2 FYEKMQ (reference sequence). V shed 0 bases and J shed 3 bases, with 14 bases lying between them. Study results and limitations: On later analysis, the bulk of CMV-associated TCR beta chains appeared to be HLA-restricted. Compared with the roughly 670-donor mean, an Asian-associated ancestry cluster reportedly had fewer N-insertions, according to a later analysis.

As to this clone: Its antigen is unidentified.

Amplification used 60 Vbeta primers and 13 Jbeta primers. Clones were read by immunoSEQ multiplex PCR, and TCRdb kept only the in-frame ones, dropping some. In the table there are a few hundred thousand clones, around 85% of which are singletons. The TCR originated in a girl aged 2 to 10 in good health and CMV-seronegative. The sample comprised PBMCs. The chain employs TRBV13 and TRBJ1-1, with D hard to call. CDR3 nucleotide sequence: TGTGCCAGCAGCTTAGGCACGTTAGAGATTTACACTGAAGCTTTCTTT. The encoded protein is CASSLGTLEIYTEAFF.